This entry describes one T cell receptor (beta chain). This clone was found a few times. Its recognized antigen is unknown. No base quality information exists; no much larger clone differs at one position. The sample belongs to a study of T cell responses to AZD1222 COVID-19 vaccine (dated by TCRdb to about 2021). With regard to the full study: A total of just over 230 trial participants underwent TCR sequencing, of whom around 210 had received two doses of AZD1222 and 26 had received two doses of the MenACWY control vaccine. Trial participants were enrolled by age into subgroups of 18-55, 56-69 and 70-plus years, and about 150, 27 and 61 TCR-sequenced participants, respectively, were included in these subgroups.

Here is what the overall study found, with its caveats: A significant rise in spike-specific TCR breadth and depth was observed after two AZD1222 doses relative to day 0 and relative to MenACWY recipients. The vaccine-associated CD4 TCRs covered the entire spike protein, and the dominant responses fell in regions 160-218 and 743-854. Reportedly, almost half of the unique spike-specific TCRs recognized epitopes lying outside the regions that are mutated in the B.1.351 and B.1.1.7 variants. Because no day 14 peak-response samples were available, repertoires were characterized only after the peak T cell response. Conclusions about previously exposed vaccinees are limited, since just a handful of AZD1222 recipients were seropositive for SARS-CoV-2 at baseline. In the small 56-69-year group, the increase in depth fell short of significance, most likely because of low power. Participants were mostly white British, with more females than males. The authors suggested clonal diversity may have been underestimated.

The time point tag for this specimen amounts to: about 28 days (+/-7) after the second vaccine dose. AZD1222 recipients with second doses at about 4 weeks or about 12 weeks were pooled, because spike-specific TCR depth and breadth did not differ between schedules. Vaccinee samples came from UK trials COV001 and COV002, including a single-blind randomized controlled phase 2/3 trial of AZD1222 (ChAdOx1 nCoV-19) in healthy adults. Trial participant PBMC samples were collected at day 0 and day 28 after the second dose for TCRbeta chain sequencing. The CDR3 regions of human TCRbeta chains were analyzed by immunosequencing. Per the authors' processing: TCRs in the repertoires were compared against a reference library of SARS-CoV-2-specific TCRs that had been generated with the MIRA antigen-specificity platform. Breadth meant the fraction of unique TCRs that were SARS-CoV-2-associated, whereas depth meant the fraction of total T cells that were SARS-CoV-2-associated. Using the MIRA data, each spike-specific TCR was assigned both to the spike region to which the TCR was reactive and to a CD4 or CD8 class. Log10-transformed breadth and depth values were compared by one-way ANOVA with Sidak's multiple comparisons tests. The source is immuneACCESS, and TCRdb retained only in-frame sequences with V and J called. Part of the clones is not carried over; for the studies checked, unresolved V genes explain less than half of this, and the remainder is unexplained. Clone size and the V and J calls come from that table; the DNA yielded D and trimming. The sample data list about 56,000 clones, and about 80% of these were observed just once. Together, the top ten hold approximately 5.2% of the sample.

The V end loses 4 bases and the J end loses 7 bases, and a stretch of 14 bases separates them. The CDR3 runs 13 amino acids, cysteine and phenylalanine included. The read is trimmed to its CDR3 DNA, 39 bases read in frame from base 1. CDR1 and CDR2 were assigned from the germline V gene as SGHVS and FQNEAQ. The V gene is TRBV7-8 and the J gene is TRBJ2-7; matching of 6 bases hints at TRBD2 as the D gene. The source of this sequence is an adult who received the AZD1222 COVID-19 vaccine. Sequences were derived from peripheral blood, sampled 28 days after the second AZD1222 dose. Read as DNA, the sequence is TGTGCCAGCAGCTCAGACCTCGGAGGGGAGCAGTACTTC. This sequence encodes CASSSDLGGEQYF.